One sample yielded the 26 T cell receptor beta chains listed below, sequenced in a study of cytomegalovirus exposure and HLA in healthy donors. PCR was performed using 60 Vbeta and 13 Jbeta primers. Method: immunoSEQ multiplex PCR; TCRdb's copy keeps in-frame clones and lacks some. The table has about 180,000 clones, 77% seen once; the top ten hold around 1.5%. The specimen was PBMCs. The receptors stem from a woman aged 30 to 39 in good health and CMV-seropositive.

This chain joins TRBV27 and TRBJ2-2; 7 nucleotides line up with TRBD1. V lost 3 bases to trimming and J lost 3 bases; unmatched junction nucleotides: 13. Germline CDR1 reads MNHEY; CDR2 reads SMNVEV (reference sequence). The CDR3 is 18 residues long. CDR3 bases: TGTGCCAGCAGTTTGGCAACCCCGGGACAGCTTGACACCGGGGAGCTGTTTTTT. As protein: CASSLATPGQLDTGELFF.

The rearrangement links TRBV10-3 to TRBJ2-1; 10 bases map to TRBD2. The CDR3 totals 14 residues. The junction had 4 bases not matched to a gene; V was cut back by 7 bases and J by 4 bases. The V gene's germline CDR1 is ENHRY and CDR2 SYGVKD. CDR3 residues: CAIKTSGKYNEQFF. The CDR3 bases are TGTGCCATCAAAACTAGCGGGAAGTACAATGAGCAGTTCTTC.

J is TRBJ2-2 and V is TRBV29-1, with 8 bases matching TRBD1. Unmatched junction bases numbered 6, after V lost 7 bases and J lost 8 bases. The CDR3 is made up of 12 amino acids. Germline lookup yields CDR1 SQVTM and CDR2 ANQGSEA. The CDR3 spells CSGRTGWGELFF. CDR3 nucleotide sequence: TGCAGCGGAAGGACAGGGTGGGGGGAGCTGTTTTTT.

The V call is TRBV30, the J call TRBJ1-1; 7 bases map to TRBD1. This CDR3 has 14 residues. Germline CDR1 GTSNPN, CDR2 SVGIG (reference sequence). The V and J ends lost 2 bases and 5 bases, in that order; junction bases with no gene match: 8. CDR3 sequence reads: CAWSLTGDSTEAFF. The DNA of the CDR3 is TGTGCCTGGAGTCTAACAGGGGATTCGACTGAAGCTTTCTTT.

This chain joins TRBV30 and TRBJ1-1, with 7 bases fitting TRBD1. Germline CDR1 is GTSNPN and CDR2 is SVGIG (reference sequence). The CDR3 is 12 amino acids. Germline trimming cut 6 bases from V and 4 bases from J; bases unmatched to any gene: 5. CDR3 amino acids: CACRQGITEAFF. The CDR3 DNA reads TGTGCCTGCCGACAGGGTATCACTGAAGCTTTCTTT.

The J gene is TRBJ1-1, the V gene TRBV7-3; D not certain. CDR3 length: 15 residues. Per the germline V gene, CDR1 is SGHTA and CDR2 is FQGTGA. V was cut by 1 base and J by 0 bases, with 9 bases left in between. The CDR3 sequence: CASSLNPGLNTEAFF. In nucleotides, the CDR3 is TGTGCCAGCAGCTTAAATCCGGGTTTGAACACTGAAGCTTTCTTT.

CDR3 sequence reads: CAITPNLAGGGTDTQYF. CDR3 nucleotides: TGTGCCATCACACCCAACTTAGCGGGAGGAGGCACAGATACGCAGTATTTT. The rearrangement uses TRBV10-3 and TRBJ2-3; 10 nucleotides line up with TRBD2. CDR1 and CDR2 from the germline V gene are ENHRY and SYGVKD. The junction had 11 bases not matched to a gene; V was cut back by 7 bases and J by 1 base. The CDR3 loop spans 17 amino acids.

V gene TRBV5-4 combines with J gene TRBJ2-6, with 7 bases lining up with TRBD1. The CDR3 contains 15 residues. Germline V lookup: CDR1 SGHNT, CDR2 YYREEE (reference sequence). V dropped 4 bases and J dropped 2; count of bases not matched to a gene: 3. Here the CDR3 reads CASSPTGAGANVLTF. Here the CDR3 DNA reads TGTGCCAGCAGCCCCACAGGGGCTGGGGCCAACGTCCTGACTTTC.

The chain has TRBV7-3 and TRBJ1-1; 8 nucleotides match TRBD1. J lost 7 bases, V lost 3 bases, and 4 bases had no gene match. Germline V gives CDR1 SGHTA, CDR2 FQGTGA. The CDR3 contains 13 residues. The CDR3 reads CASSLDRVGEAFF. CDR3 sequence (DNA): TGTGCCAGCAGCTTGGACAGGGTGGGTGAAGCTTTCTTT. Full variable domain (remainder filled in from reference TRBV7-3 and TRBJ1-1): GAGVSQTPSNKVTEKGKYVELRCDPISGHTALYWYRQSLGQGPEFLIYFQGTGAADDSGLPNDRFFAVRPEGSVSTLKIQRTERGDSAVYLCASSLDRVGEAFFGQGTRLTVV.

This chain uses TRBV7-2 with TRBJ2-7; the match to TRBD2 covers 12 bases. The germline V gene encodes CDR1 SGHTA and CDR2 FQGNSA. The CDR3 runs to 19 residues. V was clipped by 1 base and J by 4 bases; unmatched bases: 14. The CDR3 DNA reads as TGTGCCAGCAGCTTAGATCCCGGACTAGCGGGATATCCGTTATACGAGCAGTACTTC. Its protein is CASSLDPGLAGYPLYEQYF.

In nucleotides, the CDR3 is TGTGCCAGCAGTAGACAGGGGGCTAAACTAGAGACCCAGTACTTC. This encodes CASSRQGAKLETQYF. The rearrangement links TRBV28 to TRBJ2-5, with 10 positions matching TRBD1. The CDR3 is 15 residues long. The ends lost 5 bases at V and 4 bases at J; junction bases unmatched: 7. CDR1 is MDHEN and CDR2 is SYDVKM in the germline V gene.

V is TRBV2 and J is TRBJ1-2; D gene uncertain. Trimming took 7 bases from V and 2 from J, leaving 14 bases between them. The CDR3 has 14 residues. The germline V gene encodes CDR1 SNHLY and CDR2 FYNNEI. CDR3: CASIVQQNNYGYTF. The CDR3 coding sequence is TGTGCCAGCATCGTTCAACAGAACAACTATGGCTACACCTTC.

The chain couples TRBV11-3 to TRBJ2-7; D perhaps matches TRBD2 (5 bases). From germline, CDR1 is SGHNT and CDR2 YENEEA. CDR3 size: 16 residues. V was cut by 1 base and J by 2 bases, with 15 bases left in between. CDR3 sequence: CASSLGGTGSPYEQYF. CDR3 nucleotide sequence: TGTGCCAGCAGCTTAGGGGGAACGGGATCTCCCTACGAGCAGTACTTC.

The CDR3 DNA is TGTGCCAGCAGTAAACTAGCGGGGGTCCAAGAGACCCAGTACTTC. It encodes CASSKLAGVQETQYF. The chain couples TRBV7-3 to TRBJ2-5; 11 bases are shared with TRBD2. V lost 6 bases and J lost 1; bases outside the gene matches: 4. Germline V CDR1 and CDR2: SGHTA, FQGTGA. There are 15 residues in the CDR3.

This clone was seen only once. CDR3 protein: CASGSVNTGELFF. The DNA of the CDR3 is TGTGCCAGCGGTAGCGTGAACACCGGGGAGCTGTTTTTT. The V gene is TRBV7-3, the J gene TRBJ2-2; weak D call: TRBD2 (5 bases). Germline CDR1 and CDR2: SGHTA and FQGTGA. V was pared by 8 bases and J by 1 base, with 8 bases between. The CDR3 has 13 amino acids.

V is TRBV28 and J is TRBJ2-1, with a tentative D call TRBD2 (5 bases). Trimming stripped 3 bases from V and 8 bases from J, with 5 bases between. CDR3 length equals 11 residues. The germline V gene encodes CDR1 MDHEN and CDR2 SYDVKM. The CDR3 DNA reads TGTGCCAGCAGTTTGCGGGATGAGCAGTTCTTC. Its translation is CASSLRDEQFF.

The chain combines TRBV7-2 with TRBJ1-2, with 7 positions matching TRBD1. The CDR3 length is 15 residues. The germline V gene has CDR1 SGHTA and CDR2 FQGNSA. After removal of 3 bases from V and 8 bases from J, the junction contained 12 bases not matched to a gene. The CDR3 reads CASSFPGQGVGGYTF. In DNA, the CDR3 is TGTGCCAGCAGCTTCCCCGGGCAGGGGGTAGGAGGCTACACCTTC.

In nucleotides, the CDR3 is TGCGCCAGCAGCGGGAATAGCGGGGCCTACAATGAGCAGTTCTTC. It specifies CASSGNSGAYNEQFF. This rearrangement joins TRBV5-1 to TRBJ2-1; 8 nucleotides line up with TRBD2. J was trimmed by 2 bases and V by 4 bases; bases with no gene match: 5. The germline CDR1 and CDR2 sequences are SGHRS and YFSETQ. CDR3 length equals 15 residues.

J is TRBJ2-7 and V is TRBV5-8; D remains unclear. Germline CDR1 reads SGHTS; CDR2 reads YDEGEE. The CDR3 extends over 13 amino acids. Trimming stripped 0 bases from V and 2 bases from J, with 6 bases between. CDR3 in DNA: TGTGCCAGCAGCTTGGCAGCGACCTACGAGCAGTACTTC. It is translated as CASSLAATYEQYF.

The genes are TRBV6-5 and TRBJ2-7; 9 nucleotides agree with TRBD1. Trimming at V came to 0 bases and at J to 6 bases, leaving 9 bases not matched to a gene. Germline-derived CDR1 and CDR2 are MNHEY and SVGAGI. The CDR3 contains 16 residues. The CDR3 spells CASSYSEPGQGGEQYF. DNA for the CDR3: TGTGCCAGCAGTTACTCGGAACCGGGACAGGGAGGCGAGCAGTACTTC.

V gene TRBV11-2 combines with J gene TRBJ2-7; the D gene is possibly TRBD2 (5 bases). V was trimmed by 1 base and J by 6 bases, leaving 13 bases between them. The CDR3 has 14 amino acids. CDR1 SGHAT and CDR2 FQNNGV come from the germline V gene. The CDR3 nucleotides read TGTGCCAGCAGCTTAGCCGGGGTTGGGCTCGAGCAGTACTTC. Translated: CASSLAGVGLEQYF.

The DNA for the CDR3 is TGTGCCAGCAGTGGCCTAGCGGGTAACGAGCAGTACTTC. Translated, it gives CASSGLAGNEQYF. This chain connects TRBV6-1 to TRBJ2-7; the match to TRBD2 covers 8 bases. This CDR3 spans 13 amino acids. V lost 4 bases, J lost 5 bases, and 4 bases stayed unmatched. Germline CDR1 and CDR2: MNHNS and SASEGT.

The count of this clone is one. The chain uses TRBV7-9 and TRBJ2-7; no firm D call. The germline V gene encodes CDR1 SEHNR and CDR2 FQNEAQ (reference sequence). The V gene lost 5 bases and the J gene lost 1 base, with 3 bases spanning the gap. The length of the CDR3 is 11 residues. For the CDR3, the DNA is TGTGCCAGCAGCGCGTCCTACGAGCAGTACTTC. Encoded protein: CASSASYEQYF.

As to this clone: The junction departs from germline at one end; a sequencing error may be responsible. The chain recombines TRBV11-2 with TRBJ2-2; no firm D call. Germline assignment: CDR1 SGHAT and CDR2 FQNNGV. The CDR3 covers 14 residues. The CDR3 DNA follows: TGTGTCAGCAGCTTAGGGCTGTACACCGGGGAGCTGTTTTTT. It encodes CVSSLGLYTGELFF.

The rearrangement uses TRBV5-1 and TRBJ2-3, with TRBD1 matching over 12 bases. Germline CDR1 reads SGHRS; CDR2 reads YFSETQ. The CDR3 totals 16 residues. Losses at the gene ends were 1 base for V and 3 bases for J; bases not matched to a gene: 3. CDR3 region: CASSLWGQGATDTQYF. The CDR3 nucleotides are TGCGCCAGCAGCTTGTGGGGACAGGGGGCGACAGATACGCAGTATTTT.

The chain carries TRBV25-1 and TRBJ2-7; 10 bases fit TRBD2. With V trimmed by 2 bases and J by 5 bases, 9 bases remained unmatched. The CDR3 runs to 16 residues. From germline, CDR1 is MGHDK and CDR2 SYGVNS. CDR3 loop: CASSERLAGVRNEQYF. The CDR3 nucleotides read TGTGCCAGCAGTGAACGGCTAGCGGGAGTTCGGAACGAGCAGTACTTC.